Below, 13 T cell receptor beta chains from the same sample are listed, as sequenced in a study of regulatory T cells in long-lasting Graves disease. The authors built TCR beta libraries using iRepertoire HTBI primers and Arm-PCR of CDR3 regions. MiXCR, run by TCRdb on the multiplex PCR reads, gives a single entry per CDR3 protein. The table has roughly 400,000 distinct CDR3 sequences, roughly 15% seen once; the top ten hold roughly 23%. As for time point: newly diagnosed GD, antithyroid drugs for less than 3 months. Generation of the TCR library employed RNA extracted from PBMCs. Separately, the same data were catalogued under a study of T cells in Graves' hyperthyroidism and ophthalmopathy.

The source was peripheral blood mononuclear cells (PBMCs), collected at new diagnosis, from a patient treated with antithyroid drugs. All receptors come from a woman aged 18-29 years with Graves disease.

This clonotype was seen many times. This sequence joins TRBV29-1 and TRBJ2-1; no clear D gene. Germline lookup yields CDR1 SQVTM and CDR2 ANQGSEA. V lost 4 bases and J 12 bases, leaving 10 bases between the germline ends. The CDR3 has 10 amino acids. CDR3: CSVGAQRQFF. For the CDR3, the DNA is TGCAGCGTTGGAGCCCAGCGGCAGTTCTTC.

This clonotype occurred once. The chain combines TRBV4-3 with TRBJ2-7; D perhaps matches TRBD1 (6 bases). From germline, CDR1 is LGHNA and CDR2 YSLEER. Trimming took 2 bases from V and 4 from J, leaving 15 bases between them. This CDR3 comprises 15 residues. Here the CDR3 DNA reads TGCGCCAGCAGCCAACAACAGGGCCCCGGGTACGAGCAGTACTTC. Its translation is CASSQQQGPGYEQYF.

This clonotype has ten or more counts. The chain couples TRBV11-2 to TRBJ2-1; D is unclear. The V and J ends lost 4 bases and 4 bases respectively, with 8 bases between them. The CDR3 extends over 13 amino acids. CDR1 is SGHAT and CDR2 is FQNNGV in the germline V gene. The CDR3 loop is CASSSRPYNEQFF. CDR3 nucleotides: TGTGCCAGCAGCTCCCGACCTTACAATGAGCAGTTCTTC.

The chain employs TRBV18 and TRBJ1-5, with 7 bases fitting TRBD1. CDR3 length equals 18 residues. J gave up 4 bases and V 3 bases, and 15 bases lay outside the gene matches. CDR1 and CDR2 from the germline V gene are KGHSH and LQKENI. The CDR3 protein is CASSPSKRQGGGNQPQHF. CDR3 coding DNA: TGTGCCAGCTCACCCTCAAAAAGACAGGGCGGTGGGAATCAGCCCCAGCATTTT.

The chain employs TRBV5-1 and TRBJ2-7; 11 bases map to TRBD1. This CDR3 is built from 14 residues. V shed 4 bases, J shed 8 bases, and the junction held 8 bases outside the gene matches. CDR1 is SGHRS, CDR2 YFSETQ, per germline. The CDR3 region has the DNA TGCGCCAGCAGCCGGACAGGGGGCGAGGGCAAGCAGTACTTC. Encoded protein: CASSRTGGEGKQYF.

The rearrangement links TRBV28 to TRBJ2-7; 11 positions agree with TRBD2. J was trimmed by 6 bases and V by 5 bases; bases with no gene match: 6. Looked up from germline, CDR1 is MDHEN and CDR2 is SYDVKM. The CDR3 has 14 amino acids. CDR3 region: CASSELAGVVEQYF. The CDR3, as DNA: TGTGCCAGCAGTGAACTAGCGGGAGTGGTCGAGCAGTACTTC.

The sample holds a few counts of this clonotype. The rearrangement joins TRBV7-9 to TRBJ2-1; the D gene is possibly TRBD2 (5 bases). V was pared by 6 bases and J by 0 bases, with 6 bases between. This CDR3 is 13 amino acids long. Germline assignment: CDR1 SEHNR and CDR2 FQNEAQ (reference sequence). CDR3 sequence: CASRRASYNEQFF. The CDR3 coding sequence is TGTGCCAGCAGGCGGGCCTCCTACAATGAGCAGTTCTTC.

This clonotype was seen at least ten times. The chain combines TRBV28 with TRBJ1-5, with D possibly TRBD1 on 6 matching bases. Germline-derived CDR1 and CDR2 are MDHEN and SYDVKM. This CDR3 has 15 residues. The V gene lost 3 bases and the J gene lost 11 bases, with 20 bases spanning the gap. The CDR3 spells CASSLPGTPGVTQHF. For the CDR3, the DNA is TGTGCCAGCAGTTTGCCCGGGACACCCGGGGTGACCCAGCATTTT.

There are a few counts of this clonotype. The chain combines TRBV24-1 with TRBJ1-4; 7 positions agree with TRBD1. Trimming at V came to 4 bases and at J to 3 bases, leaving 4 bases not matched to a gene. The CDR3 is made up of 15 amino acids. Per the germline V gene, CDR1 is KGHDR and CDR2 is SFDVKD. CDR3 amino acids: CATSETGTANEKLFF. In nucleotides, the CDR3 is TGTGCCACCAGTGAAACCGGGACAGCTAATGAAAAACTGTTTTTT.

This clonotype showed up many times. The chain is built from TRBV28 and TRBJ2-1, with TRBD2 matching 8 bases. The CDR3 covers 17 residues. V lost 8 bases and J lost 5; bases outside the gene matches: 17. Germline CDR1 MDHEN, CDR2 SYDVKM. The CDR3 loop is CASVPPVGAGAHNEQFF. Written as DNA, the CDR3 is TGTGCCAGCGTCCCGCCAGTTGGAGCGGGAGCCCACAATGAGCAGTTCTTC. Full variable domain (outside the CDR3, taken from reference TRBV28 and TRBJ2-1): DVKVTQSSRYLVKRTGEKVFLECVQDMDHENMFWYRQDPGLGLRLIYFSYDVKMKEKGDIPEGYSVSREKKERFSLILESASTNQTSMYLCASVPPVGAGAHNEQFFGPGTRLTVL.

Notes on this clonotype: Since a much larger clone is just one base distant, this may be a read error. This chain connects TRBV7-9 to TRBJ2-1, with D possibly being TRBD1 or TRBD2 (5 bases each). CDR3 length: 15 residues. Germline-derived CDR1 and CDR2 are SEHNR and FQNEAQ (reference sequence). CDR3 amino acids: CASSLWGSPYNELFF. In nucleotides, the CDR3 is TGTGCCAGCAGCTTATGGGGGAGTCCGTACAATGAGCTGTTCTTC.

V is TRBV24-1 and J is TRBJ2-1, with a tentative D call TRBD1 (7 bases). Germline V gives CDR1 KGHDR, CDR2 SFDVKD. The CDR3 extends over 15 amino acids. Trimming removed 8 bases at V and 5 bases at J, with 18 bases between. DNA of the CDR3: TGTGCCACCACAGGGGGGTCGGTGACAAACAATGAGCAGTTCTTC. It translates to CATTGGSVTNNEQFF.

This clonotype was picked up many times. This chain connects TRBV2 to TRBJ1-5, with D possibly TRBD1 on 6 matching bases. There are 15 residues in the CDR3. Between the trimmed V and J ends, which lost 5 bases and 0 bases, there was a span of 11 bases. The germline V gene encodes CDR1 SNHLY and CDR2 FYNNEI. The CDR3 is CASSWTVVSNQPQHF. In DNA, the CDR3 is TGTGCCAGCAGTTGGACAGTAGTTAGCAATCAGCCCCAGCATTTT.